The rows below give T cell receptor beta chains drawn from one sample of a study of T cell responses to AZD1222 COVID-19 vaccine. Clones were sequenced by immunoSEQ multiplex PCR, and TCRdb holds only the in-frame ones, with some missing. The sample lists tens of thousands of clones; roughly 89% were seen once. Sample: peripheral blood, taken on day 0 of AZD1222 vaccination. These receptors came from an adult in good health. CDR3s include the opening cysteine and the closing phenylalanine or tryptophan. D genes are given only for firm matches. Clone size appears in some rows only: once, few, many, or a class for an expanded clone.

D | size | J | V | DNA | CDR3
. | . | TRBJ2-3 | TRBV18 | TGTGCCAGCTCACCACCGACAGATACGCAGTATTTT | CASSPPTDTQYF
. | once | TRBJ1-2 | TRBV7-2 | TGTGCCAGCAGCAAAGACGGTAGCGCTAACTATGGCTACACCTTC | CASSKDGSANYGYTF
TRBD1 | . | TRBJ1-1 | TRBV14 | TGTGCCAGCAGCAGGGACAGGGTAGCCACTGAAGCTTTCTTT | CASSRDRVATEAFF
. | . | TRBJ1-2 | TRBV4-1 | TGCGCCAGCAGCCAAGATCGAGGGCAGGCAATAAACTATGGCTACACCTTC | CASSQDRGQAINYGYTF
. | once | TRBJ2-2 | TRBV11-1 | TGTGCCAGCAGTATCCGGGCCCCGGGCACCGGGGAGCTGTTTTTT | CASSIRAPGTGELFF
. | . | TRBJ1-1 | TRBV4-1 | TGCGCCAGCAGCCAAGATAGTGGGGCACTCAACACTGAAGCTTTCTTT | CASSQDSGALNTEAFF
TRBD1 | . | TRBJ2-5 | TRBV2 | TGTGCCAGCAGCCCGGGGACAGTGGAGACCCAGTACTTC | CASSPGTVETQYF
. | . | TRBJ1-4 | TRBV5-1 | TGCGCCAGCAGCTTTTCTGGGATCAATGAAAAACTGTTTTTT | CASSFSGINEKLFF
TRBD1 | . | TRBJ1-2 | TRBV2 | TGTGCCACACAAGGGACAGGGTATGGCTACACCTTC | CATQGTGYGYTF
TRBD1 | few | TRBJ1-1 | TRBV4-3 | TGCGCCAGCAGCCACCGATCGGGACAGTGGAACACTGAAGCTTTCTTT | CASSHRSGQWNTEAFF
. | . | TRBJ2-1 | TRBV19 | TGTGCCAGTAGTATTGGTAGGGCGCTCAGGGCCTACAATGAGCAGTTCTTC | CASSIGRALRAYNEQFF
TRBD2 | . | TRBJ2-5 | TRBV7-9 | TGTGCCAGCAGCTTAGCGCTAGCGGGGGGGCAAGAGACCCAGTACTTC | CASSLALAGGQETQYF
TRBD1 | . | TRBJ1-5 | TRBV24-1 | TGTGCCACCAGCCGGACGGGGGACAGAACTAATCAGCCCCAGCATTTT | CATSRTGDRTNQPQHF
TRBD1 | once | TRBJ1-4 | TRBV24-1 | TGTGCCACCAGTGGACTGACAGGGCCTAATGAAAAACTGTTTTTT | CATSGLTGPNEKLFF
. | . | TRBJ2-5 | TRBV7-2 | TGTGCCAGCAGCTCCACTCAGGGAGAGACCCAGTACTTC | CASSSTQGETQYF
. | once | TRBJ1-2 | TRBV30 | TGTGCCTCGACCCCCGGGCGCAGGGAGTTTGGCTACACCTTC | CASTPGRREFGYTF
. | . | TRBJ2-7 | TRBV27 | TGTGCCAGCAGTCCTTCGGACAGCCCCGAGCAGTACTTC | CASSPSDSPEQYF
. | . | TRBJ2-4 | TRBV15 | TGTGCCACCAGCAAGTACCCGGGTCTAGCCAAAAACATTCAGTACTTC | CATSKYPGLAKNIQYF
TRBD1 | once | TRBJ1-4 | TRBV5-1 | TGCGCCAGCAGCGGACCCGGGACAGAGGGATCAACTAATGAAAAACTGTTTTTT | CASSGPGTEGSTNEKLFF
. | . | TRBJ1-5 | TRBV3-1/TRBV3-2 | TGTGCCAGCAGCCAAGTTTGGCCCCCACGAAATAGCAATCAGCCCCAGCATTTT | CASSQVWPPRNSNQPQHF
TRBD2 | few | TRBJ2-5 | TRBV7-3 | TGTGCCAGCAGCCCCGGGGCCACTAGCGGGGGGGCGGAGACCCAGTACTTC | CASSPGATSGGAETQYF
. | . | TRBJ1-6 | TRBV2 | TGTGCCAGCAGTGAACAGGGAGGCCATAATTCACCCCTCCACTTT | CASSEQGGHNSPLHF
. | . | TRBJ1-6 | TRBV3-1/TRBV3-2 | TGTGCCAGCAGCCCCGAAGGGGGTGGGAATTCACCCCTCCACTTT | CASSPEGGGNSPLHF
. | . | TRBJ2-4 | TRBV18 | TGTGCCAGCTCACCACGGATTTTAGGGACCGACATAGCCAAAAACATTCAGTACTTC | CASSPRILGTDIAKNIQYF
TRBD2 | . | TRBJ2-5 | TRBV7-6 | TGTGCCAGCAGCATATTAGCGGGGGTGATCCAAGAGACCCAGTACTTC | CASSILAGVIQETQYF
. | . | TRBJ1-4 | TRBV6-5 | TGTGCCAGCAGTTACTCGAATAGTCCGCTGAGTGAAAAACTGTTTTTT | CASSYSNSPLSEKLFF
TRBD1 | . | TRBJ1-4 | TRBV4-3 | TGCGCCAGCAGCCAAGTTCGGGGACAGGGAAATGAAAAACTGTTTTTT | CASSQVRGQGNEKLFF
. | . | TRBJ2-5 | TRBV19 | TGTGCCAGTTCTCCAGGAAACCAAGAGACCCAGTACTTC | CASSPGNQETQYF
. | . | TRBJ1-1 | TRBV27 | TGTGCCAGCAGTTTAGTGAGTTACACTGAAGCTTTCTTT | CASSLVSYTEAFF
TRBD2 | . | TRBJ2-1 | TRBV2 | TGTGCCAGCAGTGGCGGTGGTAGCGGGGCACGAATGGGGGTTGAGTTCTTC | CASSGGGSGARMGVEFF